This is a list of T cell receptor beta chains from one sample in a study of cytomegalovirus exposure and HLA in healthy donors. Assay used: immunoSEQ multiplex PCR; TCRdb lists only in-frame clones, some missing. The sample carries about 150,000 clones, roughly 80% recorded once. The material sequenced was PBMCs. The receptors derive from a woman in her forties or fifties in good health and CMV-seropositive. CDR3s leave out the opening cysteine and the closing phenylalanine or tryptophan. A D gene is named only where the DNA matches it firmly.

. TRBV19 12 ASSSRHKGVEAF
TRBD2 TRBV19 14 ASSISSGGQLETQY
TRBD1 TRBV6-5 13 ASRKGWQGADTQY
. TRBV6-5 13 ASRGGAIGNNEQF
. TRBV19 11 ASSIDITTEAF
. TRBV29-1 13 SVLVGGVSNQPQH
. TRBV2 11 ASSDQVSYEQY
TRBD1 TRBV15 14 ATSRRQGAFNQPQH
. TRBV5-6 15 ASSSPKLALNTGELF
TRBD1 TRBV27 13 ASSLYRDSNSPLH
. TRBV7-9 10 ASSSQGREQY
TRBD1 TRBV6-5 12 ASSKGASKNIQY
TRBD1 TRBV10-3 15 AISVGQGTTAGNTIY
. TRBV7-9 12 ASTYEVRYPGYT
TRBD2 TRBV9 16 ASSRMGAGALSYNEQF
TRBD1 TRBV5-1 14 ASSLSEQGAGDTQY